Each of the 15 T cell receptor beta chains below was sequenced from the same sample in a study of blood T cell repertoires in COVID-19. TCRdb keeps only in-frame clones here, not all; method: immunoSEQ multiplex PCR. The sample has around 160,000 clones; roughly 82% are singletons. The source material was peripheral blood. The receptors were sampled from a human donor with acute or convalescent COVID-19. The donor label of this sample is uncertain.

The chain joins TRBV29-1 to TRBJ1-1; 7 bases are shared with TRBD1. The CDR3 sequence is 13 residues long. From germline, CDR1 is SQVTM and CDR2 ANQGSEA. V was clipped by 3 bases and J by 8 bases; unmatched bases: 9. CDR3 nucleotides: TGCAGCGTTGAGGAAACAAGGGGGCGAGAAGCTTTCTTT. This gives the protein CSVEETRGREAFF. The complete variable domain, with remaining parts taken from reference TRBV29-1 and TRBJ1-1, reads SAVISQKPSRDICQRGTSLTIQCQVDSQVTMMFWYRQQPGQSLTLIATANQGSEATYESGFVIDKFPISRPNLTFSTLTVSNMSPEDSSIYLCSVEETRGREAFFGQGTRLTVV.

This rearrangement joins TRBV28 to TRBJ1-2; no reliable D call. CDR3 size: 9 residues. V shed 11 bases and J shed 5 bases, with 6 bases lying between them. CDR1 MDHEN and CDR2 SYDVKM come from the germline V gene. DNA for the CDR3: TGTGCCTCGGGGTATGGCTACACCTTC. Translating it yields CASGYGYTF.

CDR3: CASSEDRTNEKLFF. The CDR3 DNA reads as TGTGCCAGTAGTGAGGACAGAACCAATGAAAAACTGTTTTTT. The V call is TRBV19, the J call TRBJ1-4, with D perhaps matching TRBD1 (6 bases). Between the trimmed V and J ends, which lost 5 bases and 5 bases, there was a span of 12 bases. The CDR3 runs to 14 residues. Germline V CDR1 and CDR2: LNHDA, SQIVND (reference sequence).

In its sample, this clone was seen a few times. The CDR3 bases are TGTGCCAGCAGCCGGGAAGCTAACTATGGCTACACCTTC. Its protein product is CASSREANYGYTF. V is TRBV5-5 and J is TRBJ1-2; D ambiguous. Per germline, CDR1 SGHKS and CDR2 YYEKEE (reference sequence). Trimming stripped 4 bases from V and 0 bases from J, with 7 bases between. This CDR3 has 13 amino acids. Full variable domain (rest looked up from reference TRBV5-5 and TRBJ1-2): DAGVTQSPTHLIKTRGQQVTLRCSPISGHKSVSWYQQVLGQGPQFIFQYYEKEERGRGNFPDRFSARQFPNYSSELNVNALLLGDSALYLCASSREANYGYTFGSGTRLTVV.

CDR3: CASSPRGEAETQYF. Written as DNA, the CDR3 is TGTGCCAGCAGCCCGCGCGGGGAGGCAGAGACCCAGTACTTC. The chain carries TRBV3-1 (or the pseudogene TRBV3-2) and TRBJ2-5, with a tentative D call TRBD2 (6 bases). V shed 4 bases and J shed 4 bases, with 13 bases lying between them. CDR1 and CDR2 (germline): LGHDT, YNNKEL (reference sequence). This CDR3 has 14 amino acids.

Of note for this clone: A read error may account for a junction end that differs from germline. The chain employs TRBV6-2 or TRBV6-3 and TRBJ1-3; D perhaps matches TRBD1 (5 bases). Per the germline V gene, CDR1 is MNHEY and CDR2 is SVGEGT. This CDR3 region has 15 residues. CDR3 DNA sequence: TGTGCCAGCACTTACGGGGCCCAAGGGAGGAACACCATATATTTT. It encodes CASTYGAQGRNTIYF.

This clone was seen only a few times. The chain employs TRBV5-1 and TRBJ2-2; TRBD1 matches 10 bases. CDR1 is SGHRS, CDR2 YFSETQ, per germline. The V gene end was trimmed by 1 base and the J gene end by 4 bases; junction bases not matched to a gene: 10. This CDR3 has 18 residues. In DNA, the CDR3 is TGCGCCAGCAGCTTGAGCCTGAGGGGACAGGGGTTCACCGGGGAGCTGTTTTTT. Translating it yields CASSLSLRGQGFTGELFF.

This clone was picked up many times. The chain employs TRBV3-1 (or the pseudogene TRBV3-2) and TRBJ1-1; a weak D match, TRBD1 (6 bases). V was shortened by 4 bases and J by 0 bases, with 12 bases between the two germline ends. The CDR3 totals 15 residues. Germline V gene lookup returns CDR1 LGHDT and CDR2 YNNKEL (reference sequence). Here the CDR3 DNA reads TGTGCCAGCAGCCCGAGGACAGACATGAACACTGAAGCTTTCTTT. Its protein is CASSPRTDMNTEAFF.

J is TRBJ2-1 and V is TRBV5-8; TRBD2 matches at 10 bases. Germline values: CDR1 SGHTS, CDR2 YDEGEE. This CDR3 is 17 amino acids long. Trimming removed 0 bases from V and 7 bases from J; junction bases left unmatched: 10. CDR3: CASSLDIGLAGVNEQFF. The DNA of the CDR3 is TGTGCCAGCAGCTTGGATATTGGGCTAGCGGGGGTTAATGAGCAGTTCTTC.

CDR3 loop: CASSFSGSANYGYTF. In nucleotides, the CDR3 is TGCGCCAGCAGCTTTTCGGGTTCAGCTAACTATGGCTACACCTTC. The V gene is TRBV5-1, the J gene TRBJ1-2; no clear D gene. Trimming shortened V by 2 bases and J by 0 bases, and 11 bases separated the two germline ends. Germline V gene lookup returns CDR1 SGHRS and CDR2 YFSETQ. The CDR3 contains 15 residues.

Only a few counts were recorded for this clone. The gene calls are TRBV7-2 and TRBJ2-3; no reliable D call. This CDR3 has 11 amino acids. The germline V gene has CDR1 SGHTA and CDR2 FQGNSA. The germline V and J ends were trimmed by 4 bases and 10 bases, with 9 bases remaining between them. The CDR3 nucleotides read TGTGCCAGCAGCTCTGACAAGGCGCAGTATTTT. It codes for CASSSDKAQYF.

Written as DNA, the CDR3 is TGCGCCAGCAGCTCATCCACGTCGGGCACTGAAGCTTTCTTT. Encoded protein: CASSSSTSGTEAFF. This chain connects TRBV5-1 to TRBJ1-1; D unclear. This CDR3 has 14 residues. V lost 3 bases, J lost 4 bases, and 13 bases lay in between. CDR1 SGHRS and CDR2 YFSETQ come from the germline V gene.

The chain joins TRBV6-1 to TRBJ2-3, with D hard to call. Trimming removed 2 bases from V and 9 bases from J, with 12 bases in between. CDR3 length: 13 residues. The germline V gene has CDR1 MNHNS and CDR2 SASEGT. CDR3 loop: CASSEKLVGTQYF. CDR3 in DNA: TGTGCCAGCAGTGAAAAATTAGTGGGCACGCAGTATTTT.

The rearrangement links TRBV9 to TRBJ2-1; 9 nucleotides align to TRBD1. Looked up from germline, CDR1 is SGDLS and CDR2 is YYNGEE. The CDR3 is 14 residues long. Unmatched junction bases numbered 5, after V lost 3 bases and J lost 7 bases. CDR3 bases: TGTGCCAGCAGCGGTTCCGGGACAGGGAATGAGCAGTTCTTC. Translated: CASSGSGTGNEQFF.

The V and J genes are TRBV6-2 or TRBV6-3 and TRBJ2-5; tentative D call: TRBD2 (6 bases). CDR1 is MNHEY and CDR2 is SVGEGT in the germline V gene. This CDR3 has 18 amino acids. Trimming stripped 5 bases from V and 2 bases from J, with 24 bases between. Written as DNA, the CDR3 is TGTGCCAGCAGTCCCCATTCGCCCACCGGGCGGGATCAAGAGACCCAGTACTTC. As protein: CASSPHSPTGRDQETQYF.